A selection of T cell receptor beta chains follows, all from one sample in a study of shared clonotypes between healthy human individuals. Method: immunoSEQ multiplex PCR; TCRdb's copy keeps in-frame clones and lacks some. The sample records 150,000 to 200,000 clones, approximately 92% being singletons. Material for sequencing was naive CD4+ T cells sorted from blood. The receptors stem from a woman younger than 45 in good health. CDR3s include the opening cysteine and the closing phenylalanine or tryptophan.

V: TRBV5-1; J: TRBJ1-3; CDR3: CASSGTGSPGNTIYF
V: TRBV15; J: TRBJ2-1; CDR3: CATSRDGREGRNEQFF
V: TRBV7-9; J: TRBJ2-1; CDR3: CASSQEPPGPRGGFF
V: TRBV29-1; J: TRBJ1-2; CDR3: CSVARQGDIGYTF
V: TRBV25-1; J: TRBJ2-7; CDR3: CASSEFTRNEQYF
V: TRBV19; J: TRBJ2-5; CDR3: CASSTGIQETQYF
V: TRBV14; J: TRBJ2-7; CDR3: CASSPTQGFYYEQYF
V: TRBV19; J: TRBJ2-7; CDR3: CASSEQTVSYEQYF
V: TRBV27; J: TRBJ2-1; CDR3: CASSPWARGNEQFF
V: TRBV27; J: TRBJ2-3; CDR3: CASGRGQPSTDTQYF
V: TRBV6-6; J: TRBJ2-2; CDR3: CASSWPGDTGELFF
V: TRBV30; J: TRBJ2-1; CDR3: CAWSVRLGEEQFF
V: TRBV21-1; J: TRBJ2-4; CDR3: CASEKDQGLNGIQYF
V: TRBV19; J: TRBJ1-4; CDR3: CASSMGQGEKLFF
V: TRBV7-9; J: NA; CDR3: CASSLGTGSYEQYF
V: TRBV6-1; J: TRBJ1-5; CDR3: CASSRDRGQPQHF
V: TRBV7-2; J: TRBJ2-3; CDR3: CASSLGLTSGFTDTQYF
V: TRBV7-2; J: NA; CDR3: CASSLAGTPFYEQYF
V: TRBV7-3; J: TRBJ1-1; CDR3: CASSLSGQGDTEAFF
V: TRBV11-2; J: TRBJ2-1; CDR3: CASSLERVLHNEQFF
V: TRBV6-1; J: TRBJ1-4; CDR3: CASSEAWGLNEKLFF
V: TRBV2; J: NA; CDR3: CASTDNSYEQYF
V: TRBV10-1; J: TRBJ2-7; CDR3: CASSGPSSYEQYF
V: TRBV21-1; J: TRBJ1-5; CDR3: CASSKALEQPQHF
V: TRBV19; J: TRBJ1-1; CDR3: CASSKYGNGARGDTEAFF
V: TRBV11-2; J: TRBJ2-7; CDR3: CASSTRTSGSLYEQYF
V: TRBV7-9; J: TRBJ1-5; CDR3: CASSSTQGVAYSNQPQHF
V: TRBV15; J: TRBJ2-7; CDR3: CATSRGGLRDRSYEQYF
V: TRBV10-3; J: TRBJ2-1; CDR3: CASSAGVNEQFF
V: TRBV12-5; J: TRBJ2-3; CDR3: CASGPDRDDTDTQYF
V: TRBV7-2; J: TRBJ2-5; CDR3: CASTKRDRAETQYF
V: TRBV28; J: TRBJ1-5; CDR3: CASSSNSLYSNQPQHF
V: TRBV7-2; J: TRBJ2-5; CDR3: CASSPSLRQGQETQYF
V: TRBV28; J: TRBJ1-3; CDR3: CASTPSTGSGNTIYF
V: TRBV4-1; J: TRBJ1-1; CDR3: CASSQVKAENTEAFF
V: TRBV28; J: TRBJ1-1; CDR3: CASSLGGAGLLGAFF
V: TRBV2; J: TRBJ1-1; CDR3: CASSEIMNTEAFF
V: TRBV7-6; J: TRBJ2-1; CDR3: CASSLGGDKQFF
V: TRBV5-5; J: TRBJ1-2; CDR3: CASSSFDLGGYTF
V: TRBV21-1; J: NA; CDR3: CARVYEQYF
V: TRBV25-1; J: TRBJ1-1; CDR3: CASSPSWGTEAFF
V: TRBV5-5; J: TRBJ2-7; CDR3: CASSLGQGVYEQYF
V: TRBV19; J: NA; CDR3: CASSIDRSGVPYEQYF
V: TRBV14; J: TRBJ1-4; CDR3: CASSPRLGLNNEKLFF
V: TRBV18; J: TRBJ2-1; CDR3: CASSPLPGKGRNNEQFF